This T cell receptor (beta chain) was identified during a study of T cells in Graves' hyperthyroidism and ophthalmopathy. In the study overall: Before treatment of any kind, peripheral blood was taken at initial diagnosis. Findings and caveats of the study: In validation, the model predicted ophthalmopathy. These predictions came a median approximately 6.5 months before onset.

Germline loops: CDR1 LNHDA, CDR2 SQIVND (reference sequence). V gave up 7 bases and J gave up 8 bases, with 29 bases separating them. This CDR3 is built from 17 residues. This clonotype was detected ten times or more. Antigen specificity is unknown. Amplification targeted TCR beta CDR3 regions from RNA transcripts. The TCR CDR3 was amplified in a first-round RT-PCR using the HTBI primer set. A single record per CDR3 protein comes from TCRdb applying MiXCR to the multiplex PCR reads. The table shows more than 100,000 distinct CDR3 sequences, with about half occurring only once. The definition of stable Graves' hyperthyroidism was no ophthalmopathy progression within 18 months.

The sample consisted of blood. The rearrangement uses TRBV19 and TRBJ1-2; a possible D gene is TRBD1 (5 bases). The sequence was obtained from a man aged 40-50 years with Graves' hyperthyroidism. CDR3 sequence: CASNPSVGRALLSGYTF. CDR3 nucleotides: TGTGCCAGTAATCCCAGTGTGGGCAGGGCGCTACTATCAGGCTACACCTTC. The variable domain in full, completed from reference TRBV19 and TRBJ1-2, reads DGGITQSPKYLFRKEGQNVTLSCEQNLNHDAMYWYRQDPGQGLRLIYYSQIVNDFQKGDIAEGYSVSREKKESFPLTVTSAQKNPTAFYLCASNPSVGRALLSGYTFGSGTRLTVV.